This passage covers 27 T cell receptor beta chains from one sample sequenced in a study of technical replicates of blood from a few donors. Libraries were prepared by immunoSEQ multiplex PCR; TCRdb keeps only in-frame clonotypes and omits some of them. The table has just over 80,000 clones, approximately 96% seen once. Sequenced: T cells isolated from PBMCs. The source is a human donor in good health.

J is TRBJ2-7 and V is TRBV15; tentatively, D is TRBD2 (5 bases). Trimming took off 3 bases at V and 1 base at J, with 7 bases between the two ends. In germline, CDR1 is LNHNV, CDR2 YYDKDF (reference sequence). The CDR3 is made up of 13 amino acids. The CDR3 DNA reads as TGTGCCACCAGCAGCGGGAAGTCCTACGAGCAGTACTTC. Protein: CATSSGKSYEQYF. The entire variable domain, with the rest obtained from reference TRBV15 and TRBJ2-7, is as follows: DAMVIQNPRYQVTQFGKPVTLSCSQTLNHNVMYWYQQKSSQAPKLLFHYYDKDFNNEADTPDNFQSRRPNTSFCFLDIRSPGLGDTAMYLCATSSGKSYEQYFGPGTRLTVT.

This clone was seen a single time. The CDR3: CASSPSIQREGAEQYF. For the CDR3, the DNA is TGTGCCAGCAGCCCGTCAATCCAGCGGGAGGGTGCCGAGCAGTACTTC. V and J are TRBV9 and TRBJ2-7; 10 bases fit TRBD2. Germline CDR1 and CDR2: SGDLS and YYNGEE. V trimming: 4 bases; J trimming: 6 bases; junction bases outside the gene matches: 13. The CDR3 runs to 16 residues.

The V gene is TRBV7-9, the J gene TRBJ2-3; the match to TRBD2 covers 7 bases. This CDR3 has 17 residues. J gave up 2 bases and V 5 bases, and 13 bases lay outside the gene matches. The germline V gene encodes CDR1 SEHNR and CDR2 FQNEAQ (reference sequence). Written as DNA, the CDR3 is TGTGCCAGCAGCCCAGGGACTATTTCCCCCTCCACAGATACGCAGTATTTT. Amino acid sequence: CASSPGTISPSTDTQYF.

V usage is TRBV4-1 and J usage is TRBJ2-5; 7 positions agree with TRBD2. From germline, CDR1 is MGHRA and CDR2 YSYEKL. The ends lost 3 bases at V and 1 base at J; junction bases unmatched: 5. The CDR3 is 15 residues long. The CDR3 DNA reads TGCGCCAGCAGCCATAGACTAGCCCCCCAAGAGACCCAGTACTTC. Translation gives CASSHRLAPQETQYF.

This clone was seen a single time. The chain couples TRBV9 to TRBJ2-3, with TRBD2 matching over 7 bases. The CDR3 runs to 15 residues. Trimming at V came to 4 bases and at J to 6 bases, leaving 11 bases not matched to a gene. The germline gives CDR1 SGDLS, CDR2 YYNGEE. The CDR3 DNA reads as TGTGCCAGCAGCACCTCAAGCGGGGTACTTGATACGCAGTATTTT. It specifies CASSTSSGVLDTQYF.

The chain is built from TRBV5-4 and TRBJ2-1, with 11 bases aligning to TRBD2. With 3 bases clipped from V and 8 bases from J, the junction kept 10 bases outside the gene matches. The CDR3 spans 16 residues. The germline V gene encodes CDR1 SGHNT and CDR2 YYREEE (reference sequence). CDR3 protein: CASSYGTLAGGYEQFF. The CDR3 nucleotides read TGTGCCAGCAGCTATGGTACGCTAGCGGGAGGCTATGAGCAGTTCTTC.

As for this clone: The same CDR3 can be traced to other DNA sequences in this sample. The CDR3 is CASSQVAGGPYEQYF. The CDR3 DNA follows: TGCGCCAGCAGCCAAGTTGCGGGAGGGCCTTACGAGCAGTACTTC. This chain links TRBV4-1 with TRBJ2-7; 9 bases are shared with TRBD2. The CDR3 loop spans 15 amino acids. The V segment lost 1 base and the J segment 4 bases; nucleotides outside the gene matches: 5. Germline values: CDR1 MGHRA, CDR2 YSYEKL.

The rearrangement uses TRBV2 and TRBJ1-5, with D tentatively TRBD1 (5 bases). V lost 3 bases and J 0 bases, leaving 9 bases between the germline ends. Germline V gives CDR1 SNHLY, CDR2 FYNNEI. The CDR3 loop spans 15 amino acids. CDR3 nucleotide sequence: TGTGCCAGCAGTGACAGGGACTATAGCAATCAGCCCCAGCATTTT. Protein: CASSDRDYSNQPQHF.

The chain carries TRBV4-2 and TRBJ2-7; D perhaps matches TRBD2 (5 bases). The germline V and J ends were trimmed by 2 bases and 3 bases, with 14 bases remaining between them. The CDR3 covers 15 residues. Germline V lookup: CDR1 LGHNA, CDR2 YNFKEQ. CDR3 sequence: CASSQLPGSGYEQYF. The CDR3 DNA is TGTGCCAGCAGCCAACTCCCGGGGTCGGGCTACGAGCAGTACTTC.

Only one count was recorded for this clone. This chain uses TRBV4-1 with TRBJ2-3; tentative D call: TRBD2 (6 bases). CDR1 and CDR2 from the germline V gene are MGHRA and YSYEKL. The CDR3 consists of 14 residues. Trimming removed 2 bases from V and 1 base from J, with 7 bases in between. The CDR3 DNA sequence: TGCGCCAGCAGCCAATCGGGAGGCACAGATACGCAGTATTTT. Its translation is CASSQSGGTDTQYF.

The rearrangement joins TRBV9 to TRBJ1-3; D possibly corresponds to TRBD1 (6 bases). The length of the CDR3 is 15 residues. Trimming shortened V by 3 bases and J by 5 bases, and 15 bases separated the two germline ends. CDR1 and CDR2 from the germline V gene are SGDLS and YYNGEE. The CDR3 DNA sequence: TGTGCCAGCAGCGACCGGGACAACAATCGAAACACCATATATTTT. It codes for CASSDRDNNRNTIYF. The complete variable domain, with remaining parts taken from reference TRBV9 and TRBJ1-3, reads DSGVTQTPKHLITATGQRVTLRCSPRSGDLSVYWYQQSLDQGLQFLIQYYNGEERAKGNILERFSAQQFPDLHSELNLSSLELGDSALYFCASSDRDNNRNTIYFGEGSWLTVV.

This clone was seen a handful of times. The chain uses TRBV6-1 and TRBJ2-1; maybe TRBD1 (5 bases). Germline loops: CDR1 MNHNS, CDR2 SASEGT. V dropped 6 bases and J dropped 6 bases, with 12 bases sitting between them. The CDR3 consists of 13 residues. The CDR3 loop is CASRQEFSNEQFF. In nucleotides, the CDR3 is TGTGCCAGCAGACAGGAGTTTAGCAATGAGCAGTTCTTC.

The chain links TRBV5-4 to TRBJ2-7; 7 nucleotides line up with TRBD1. The length of the CDR3 is 14 residues. J lost 3 bases, V lost 4 bases, and 7 bases had no gene match. From germline, CDR1 is SGHNT and CDR2 YYREEE (reference sequence). The CDR3 sequence is CASSPVAGGYEQYF. In DNA form, the CDR3 reads TGTGCCAGCAGCCCCGTAGCAGGGGGCTACGAGCAGTACTTC.

J is TRBJ2-7 and V is TRBV11-2; 8 bases fit TRBD2. V was clipped by 5 bases and J by 4 bases; unmatched bases: 13. There are 16 residues in the CDR3. CDR1 is SGHAT, CDR2 FQNNGV, per germline. The CDR3 DNA is TGTGCCAGCAGCCCCAGGTTAGCGGGACTCGTTTACGAGCAGTACTTC. Encoded protein: CASSPRLAGLVYEQYF.

The chain recombines TRBV7-2 with TRBJ2-7; possible D gene TRBD1, 5 bases. Looked up from germline, CDR1 is SGHTA and CDR2 is FQGNSA. V lost 6 bases to trimming and J lost 3 bases, with 15 bases between them. This CDR3 spans 14 amino acids. DNA of the CDR3: TGTGCCAGCAGACGTCTTTCGACAGTCTACGAGCAGTACTTC. Amino acid sequence: CASRRLSTVYEQYF.

The chain couples TRBV6-5 to TRBJ2-1; D perhaps matches TRBD1 (5 bases). The V gene lost 1 base and the J gene lost 5 bases, with 6 bases spanning the gap. CDR1 MNHEY and CDR2 SVGAGI come from the germline V gene. The CDR3 runs 13 residues. CDR3 sequence reads: CASSYLGDNEQFF. The CDR3 bases are TGTGCCAGCAGTTACTTAGGGGACAATGAGCAGTTCTTC.

The chain couples TRBV29-1 to TRBJ1-1; 7 nucleotides agree with TRBD1. The CDR3 sequence is 13 residues long. The J segment lost 5 bases and the V segment lost 7 bases, leaving 10 bases of the junction unmatched. CDR1 is SQVTM and CDR2 is ANQGSEA in the germline V gene. The CDR3 DNA reads TGCAGCGCCCCAGAGGGGGCTGGGACTGAAGCTTTCTTT. Its protein is CSAPEGAGTEAFF.

The chain carries TRBV30 and TRBJ2-7, with D possibly TRBD1 on 5 matching bases. CDR1 GTSNPN and CDR2 SVGIG come from the germline V gene (reference sequence). CDR3 size: 13 residues. Between the trimmed V and J ends, which lost 2 bases and 4 bases, there was a span of 12 bases. This CDR3 is CAWSPSRVYEQYF. CDR3 nucleotide sequence: TGTGCCTGGAGTCCATCCAGGGTTTACGAGCAGTACTTC.

This clone was seen more than once but under ten times. The rearrangement links TRBV9 to TRBJ2-2; D call uncertain. From germline, CDR1 is SGDLS and CDR2 YYNGEE. The CDR3 length is 14 residues. V lost 0 bases and J lost 4, with 7 bases in between. The CDR3 nucleotides are TGTGCCAGCAGCGTAGGACTTTCCACCGGGGAGCTGTTTTTT. Its protein is CASSVGLSTGELFF.

This chain connects TRBV10-3 to TRBJ2-1; 7 bases are a match to TRBD2. V shed 4 bases and J 5 bases; nucleotides not matched to a gene: 11. This CDR3 is 16 amino acids long. Germline V gives CDR1 ENHRY, CDR2 SYGVKD. The DNA of the CDR3 is TGTGCCATCAGTGGGGGGACTACGGTCGGCGACAATGAGCAGTTCTTC. As protein: CAISGGTTVGDNEQFF.

The chain links TRBV7-2 to TRBJ1-2; D call uncertain. The CDR3 contains 16 residues. The germline V gene has CDR1 SGHTA and CDR2 FQGNSA. Trimming took off 5 bases at V and 0 bases at J, with 16 bases between the two ends. CDR3 coding DNA: TGTGCCAGCAGCGCGATGCTCACAGTTTCTAACTATGGCTACACCTTC. It encodes CASSAMLTVSNYGYTF.

This chain joins TRBV9 and TRBJ2-5; no clear D. This CDR3 has 16 amino acids. V was pared by 0 bases and J by 5 bases, with 17 bases between. The germline V gene has CDR1 SGDLS and CDR2 YYNGEE. The CDR3 sequence: CASSVGGVGNSETQYF. The CDR3 DNA sequence: TGTGCCAGCAGCGTAGGAGGAGTAGGCAATTCGGAGACCCAGTACTTC.

V and J are TRBV7-3 and TRBJ2-1; 10 bases match TRBD2. With 1 base clipped from V and 0 bases from J, the junction kept 9 bases outside the gene matches. Germline CDR1 SGHTA, CDR2 FQGTGA. The CDR3 sequence is 19 residues long. The CDR3 region is CASSLSLRASGSSYNEQFF. CDR3 bases: TGTGCCAGCAGCTTAAGTCTGCGGGCTAGCGGGAGCTCCTACAATGAGCAGTTCTTC.

The chain combines TRBV29-1 with TRBJ1-5; 8 bases fit TRBD1. The CDR3 loop spans 13 amino acids. Looked up from germline, CDR1 is SQVTM and CDR2 is ANQGSEA. The V and J ends lost 5 bases and 5 bases, in that order; junction bases with no gene match: 5. CDR3 protein: CSVIGQGHQPQHF. DNA for the CDR3: TGCAGCGTTATCGGACAGGGACATCAGCCCCAGCATTTT.

J is TRBJ1-5 and V is TRBV28; D gene unclear. The CDR3 has 13 amino acids. Germline CDR1 and CDR2: MDHEN and SYDVKM. CDR3 in DNA: TGTGCGAGCGGGGAGGGCAACAATCAGCCCCAGCATTTT. Its protein is CASGEGNNQPQHF. The complete variable domain, with remaining parts taken from reference TRBV28 and TRBJ1-5, reads DVKVTQSSRYLVKRTGEKVFLECVQDMDHENMFWYRQDPGLGLRLIYFSYDVKMKEKGDIPEGYSVSREKKERFSLILESASTNQTSMYLCASGEGNNQPQHFGDGTRLSIL.

The chain links TRBV28 to TRBJ2-4; the match to TRBD1 covers 7 bases. In germline, CDR1 is MDHEN, CDR2 SYDVKM. This CDR3 is 14 amino acids long. V shed 5 bases, J shed 9 bases, and the junction held 10 bases outside the gene matches. In nucleotides, the CDR3 is TGTGCCAGCAGTATACAGGGGAAGAAGAGCATTCAGTACTTC. It specifies CASSIQGKKSIQYF.

The chain couples TRBV5-6 to TRBJ2-1; 7 bases align to TRBD1. Germline V lookup: CDR1 SGHDT, CDR2 YYEEEE. The CDR3 runs 15 residues. The junction had 8 bases not matched to a gene; V was cut back by 4 bases and J by 4 bases. The CDR3 DNA reads TGTGCCAGCAGCAAATTATCGGGACAGTACAATGAGCAGTTCTTC. Protein sequence: CASSKLSGQYNEQFF.